This entry lists 8 T cell receptor beta chains sequenced from one sample in a study of radiotherapy plus CTLA-4 blockade in lung cancer. TCRdb keeps only in-frame clones here, not all; method: immunoSEQ multiplex PCR. The table has about 60,000 clones, approximately 76% seen once. The sample was peripheral blood, taken from a patient treated with radiotherapy plus ipilimumab. The receptor set was obtained from a human donor with non-small cell lung cancer who had a complete response to radiotherapy plus ipilimumab.

This clone was picked up one time. The V and J genes are TRBV5-1 and TRBJ2-1; 8 nucleotides match TRBD1. V was pared by 0 bases and J by 8 bases, with 10 bases of the junction left unmatched. The CDR3 runs 16 residues. CDR1 SGHRS and CDR2 YFSETQ come from the germline V gene. The chain's CDR3 is CASSLADTGGRDEQFF. The DNA for the CDR3 is TGCGCCAGCAGCTTGGCCGACACAGGGGGGAGAGATGAGCAGTTCTTC. Together with reference TRBV5-1 and TRBJ2-1, the CDR3 gives the full variable domain: KAGVTQTPRYLIKTRGQQVTLSCSPISGHRSVSWYQQTPGQGLQFLFEYFSETQRNKGNFPGRFSGRQFSNSRSEMNVSTLELGDSALYLCASSLADTGGRDEQFFGPGTRLTVL.

This chain uses TRBV7-9 with TRBJ2-3; 9 bases align to TRBD1. The junction had 4 bases not matched to a gene; V was cut back by 0 bases and J by 0 bases. The germline CDR1 and CDR2 sequences are SEHNR and FQNEAQ (reference sequence). This CDR3 contains 17 residues. The DNA of the CDR3 is TGTGCCAGCAGCTTAGCTCGGACAGGGGAGAGCACAGATACGCAGTATTTT. Its translation: CASSLARTGESTDTQYF.

The chain uses TRBV28 and TRBJ2-1, with D tentatively TRBD2 (6 bases). Trimming removed 5 bases at V and 7 bases at J, with 21 bases between. The CDR3 consists of 16 residues. Looked up from germline, CDR1 is MDHEN and CDR2 is SYDVKM. The CDR3 is CASSREGLLGGNEQFF. In DNA form, the CDR3 reads TGTGCCAGCAGTCGAGAGGGACTCCTCGGGGGAAATGAGCAGTTCTTC.

The gene calls are TRBV6-1 and TRBJ1-5, with D perhaps matching TRBD1 (5 bases). Germline CDR1 MNHNS, CDR2 SASEGT. V lost 4 bases and J lost 1, with 11 bases in between. The CDR3 extends over 15 amino acids. The CDR3 loop reads CASSASRVSNQPQHF. DNA of the CDR3: TGTGCCAGCAGTGCCAGCAGGGTGAGCAATCAGCCCCAGCATTTT.

The V call is TRBV10-3, the J call TRBJ2-7; 9 bases are a match to TRBD1. Losses at the gene ends were 6 bases for V and 2 bases for J; bases not matched to a gene: 5. CDR3 size: 14 residues. Per the germline V gene, CDR1 is ENHRY and CDR2 is SYGVKD. The CDR3 reads CAIRVTGGAYEQYF. CDR3 nucleotide sequence: TGTGCCATCAGGGTGACAGGGGGGGCCTACGAGCAGTACTTC.

The rearrangement uses TRBV28 and TRBJ1-5; D is perhaps TRBD1 (5 bases). The CDR3 extends over 17 amino acids. Germline CDR1 MDHEN, CDR2 SYDVKM. Trimming removed 3 bases from V and 1 base from J, with 16 bases in between. CDR3 in DNA: TGTGCCAGCAGTTTCAATTGGGGCGGAGGGAGCAATCAGCCCCAGCATTTT. This sequence encodes CASSFNWGGGSNQPQHF.

Only a few counts were recorded for this clone. The CDR3 DNA sequence: TGTGCCAGCAATCAGGGGATGGGAAACACCATATATTTT. Its protein is CASNQGMGNTIYF. The chain employs TRBV2 and TRBJ1-3, with a tentative D call TRBD1 (6 bases). V lost 7 bases and J 4 bases, leaving 11 bases between the germline ends. Germline lookup yields CDR1 SNHLY and CDR2 FYNNEI. The CDR3 is made up of 13 amino acids.

V and J are TRBV4-1 and TRBJ1-5, with 7 bases lining up with TRBD1. Per the germline V gene, CDR1 is MGHRA and CDR2 is YSYEKL. The V and J ends lost 4 bases and 5 bases, in that order; junction bases with no gene match: 11. The CDR3 runs to 16 residues. In nucleotides, the CDR3 is TGCGCCAGCAGCCGTACGGGGACAGTGGCTTATCAGCCCCAGCATTTT. It translates to CASSRTGTVAYQPQHF.